One T cell receptor (beta chain) is described in this entry. These data belong to a study of radiotherapy plus CTLA-4 blockade in lung cancer. Profiling relied on immunoSEQ multiplex PCR, and the TCRdb table lists in-frame clones only, not all of them. This table holds 90,000 to 100,000 clones, around 90% found once. Those with chemo-refractory metastatic non-small-cell lung cancer were treated with focal radiation combined with CTLA-4 blockade using ipilimumab. The CDR3 totals 15 residues. The ends were cut back, 4 bases at V and 0 bases at J, with 13 bases in the middle. CDR1 is ENHRY and CDR2 is SYGVKD in the germline V gene.

The material sequenced was peripheral blood, taken from a patient treated with radiotherapy plus ipilimumab. The clonotype originates from a human donor with non-small cell lung cancer that progressed on radiotherapy plus ipilimumab. The chain combines TRBV10-3 with TRBJ2-7; D is possibly TRBD1 (6 bases). The CDR3 DNA reads as TGTGCCATCAGTGCCACAGGGCCGAGCTCCTACGAGCAGTACTTC. Protein: CAISATGPSSYEQYF.